This record covers a single TCR beta chain. This clone has just a few counts. It has no known antigen specificity. For this receptor, the gene names and germline sequences are taken from the mouse. The sequenced fragment ends 1 residue before the CDR3 boundary, so the rest is inferred from the germline J gene. This sample is part of a study of tissue T cells after allogeneic stem cell transplantation (dated 2022 in TCRdb). Describing the broader study: The study profiled TCR beta repertoires in many tissues obtained from research autopsies of patients with and without GVHD, and also in mouse models of GVHD. The human part of the study was a prospective observational study with no blinding and no randomization.

The receptor library was made with the immunoSEQ multiplex PCR assay. Adaptive Biotechnologies performed TCRbeta CDR3 sequencing at survey depth and reported CDR3 sequences, V/J genes, productive frequency, and template counts. TCR beta CDR3 regions were amplified from genomic DNA instead of RNA. Per the authors' processing: Pairwise repertoire overlap between tissues was quantified with Jensen-Shannon divergence, where 1 means complete divergence and 0 identical. Tissues were clustered by single-linkage agglomerative hierarchical clustering of pairwise JSD values, and the clustering results were displayed as dendrograms. GLIPH2 was applied to all patient samples using simulation_depth 1000, kmer_min_depth 3, and cdr3_length_cutoff 8, and only groups with more than two unique CDR3s were retained. In a standardized tissue-overlap score, Jaccard GLIPH-group overlap across patients was extrapolated to a standard repertoire size of 1000 clones. Linear mixed-effect models, with tissue included as a fixed effect and individual included as a random effect, were used to assess associations of diversity with clinical or experimental variables. TCRdb took this table from immuneACCESS and kept in-frame rearrangements with V and J called. Such tables lack part of the clones; where checked against another copy, unresolved V genes explain under half of the gap, and the rest is unexplained. V and J calls and clone size are those listed in that table; D and trimming were worked out from the DNA. Within this sample are about 8,700 clones, with 44% of them counted one time only. Under 1.5% of the sample goes to the ten largest clones.

The meaning of the sample's time point label: mouse harvest day 7 after allogeneic transplant. Mouse grafts consisting of 10^7 T-cell-depleted bone marrow cells combined with 10^6 splenic CD5+ T cells were administered by tail vein injection. A major MHC-mismatch B6 (H2b) into BALB/c (H2d) model was used to model mouse GVHD, and tissues were profiled at day 7 or 14. Mouse tissues and retro-orbital blood were harvested on day 7 or 14 post-transplant using separate sterile tools per animal; livers were flushed beforehand. Before genomic DNA was isolated with the DNeasy Blood & Tissue Kit, mouse tissues were minced with razor blades in buffered saline. From cysteine to phenylalanine, the CDR3 is 14 amino acids long. Only the CDR3 bases that were read are kept: 39 of them, in frame from base 1. V is pared back by 3 bases and J by 1 base, with 7 bases lying between the germline termini. In the germline V gene (reference sequence), CDR1 corresponds to KGHPV and CDR2 to FQNQEV.

Overall study outcomes, separate from this receptor: Within patients, how anatomically similar tissues were was a major factor shaping TCR repertoire composition, regardless of disease or transplant status. Only a few T cell clones appeared in more than one patient, yet motif-based clustering showed tissue-specific repertoire signatures that were shared between patients. In both patients and mice, only a limited portion of the TCR repertoire detected in tissues was captured by blood and spleen T cells. Which tissue TCRs were alloreactive or antigen-specific was not determined in the study, and some clones might have been persisting host cells. The patient cohort was small and varied clinically, and sampling depth was recognized as a limitation.

Sequenced sample: skin. The clonotype originates from a female BALB/c mouse given C57BL/6 T cells with graft-versus-host disease after an allogeneic hematopoietic cell transplant. This receptor chain uses TRBV26 and TRBJ2-1; no D gene is confidently identified. The sequenced CDR3 bases are TGTGCCAGCAGTCTTCAGGCGAACTATGCTGAGCAGTTC. Its product reads: CASSLQANYAEQF. The whole CDR3 sequence is CASSLQANYAEQFF.